A selection of T cell receptor beta chains follows, all from one sample in a study of T cells after yellow fever vaccination. TCRdb re-derived calls from the 5' RACE reads in MiXCR, one entry per CDR3 protein. Of 250,000 to 300,000 distinct CDR3 sequences in the sample, around 10% were seen once. The sequences come from CD4+ T cells sorted from PBMCs, collected 5 days after the yellow fever booster vaccination. Receptors originate from a man between 18 and 29 years old who received the YFV17D yellow fever vaccine. CDR3s include the opening cysteine and the closing phenylalanine or tryptophan. The D gene is left open where the match is weak. Clone size is given for some rows only: seen once, a few or many times, or a class if the clone is expanded.

j_gene,d_gene,abundance,v_gene,CDR3aa,CDR3nt
TRBJ1-3,-,-,TRBV29-1,CSAWRSSGNTIYF,TGCAGCGCCTGGCGGAGCTCTGGAAACACCATATATTTT
TRBJ1-2,-,few,TRBV27,CASTREVYGYTF,TGTGCCAGCACCCGGGAGGTCTATGGCTACACCTTC
TRBJ2-3,TRBD2,many,TRBV4-3,CASSQDPLAGSTDTQYF,TGCGCCAGCAGCCAAGATCCACTAGCGGGGAGCACAGATACGCAGTATTTT
TRBJ2-1,-,-,TRBV5-1,CASSLAEGWDEQFF,TGCGCCAGCAGCTTGGCCGAGGGTTGGGATGAGCAGTTCTTC
TRBJ2-7,TRBD1,-,TRBV19,CASSIRDRVYEQYF,TGTGCCAGTAGTATCCGGGACAGGGTCTACGAGCAGTACTTC
TRBJ2-2,TRBD2,-,TRBV30,CAWELAGVTGELFF,TGTGCCTGGGAACTAGCGGGGGTTACCGGGGAGCTGTTTTTT
TRBJ2-3,TRBD2,few,TRBV7-3,CASSVGGLADTQYF,TGTGCCAGCAGCGTGGGGGGGTTAGCAGATACGCAGTATTTT
TRBJ1-2,TRBD1,-,TRBV29-1,CSVGVGQGASGYTF,TGCAGCGTTGGAGTGGGACAGGGGGCCAGTGGCTACACCTTC
TRBJ1-1,TRBD1,-,TRBV7-2,CASIRDRGLYEAFF,TGTGCCAGTATCCGGGACAGGGGGCTCTACGAAGCTTTCTTT
TRBJ2-7,TRBD1,many,TRBV7-2,CASRFSGTGSYEQYF,TGTGCCAGCAGGTTCTCCGGGACAGGTTCTTACGAGCAGTACTTC
TRBJ2-7,TRBD1,-,TRBV7-3,CASSSGTGVSYEQYF,TGTGCCAGCAGTTCCGGGACAGGGGTCTCCTACGAGCAGTACTTC
TRBJ2-2,-,many,TRBV5-1,CASSLVPNTGELFF,TGCGCCAGCAGCTTGGTACCGAACACCGGGGAGCTGTTTTTT
TRBJ2-3,-,many,TRBV18,CASSPGAQVGTDTQYF,TGTGCCAGCTCCCCGGGGGCCCAGGTTGGCACAGATACGCAGTATTTT
TRBJ2-3,-,-,TRBV6-1,CASSERSGSDTQYF,TGTGCCAGCAGTGAAAGGAGCGGGTCAGATACGCAGTATTTT
TRBJ2-2,TRBD2,-,TRBV20-1,CSAPRGGSGGELFF,TGCAGTGCCCCCCGGGGGGGCTCGGGCGGGGAGCTGTTTTTT
TRBJ2-1,TRBD2,-,TRBV15,CATSKTVLAGSNEQFF,TGTGCCACCAGCAAGACGGTCCTAGCGGGGAGCAATGAGCAGTTCTTC
TRBJ2-7,-,many,TRBV7-8,CASSANPGLEQYF,TGTGCCAGCAGCGCCAACCCAGGGCTCGAGCAGTACTTC